The clone carrying this T cell receptor beta chain was picked up many times. Its antigen is unidentified. Unique molecular identifiers were built into the TCRbeta library. One entry per CDR3 protein, called by TCRdb with MiXCR from the PCR reads. This table holds 600,000 to 700,000 distinct CDR3 sequences, about 12% found once. The data originate from a study of T-cell reconstitution after alpha-beta-depleted transplantation in children. Study observations and caveats: Newly produced T cells mostly accounted for T-cell counts and diversity one year post-transplant. Several hundred rapidly expanded clones from non-depleted graft cells reportedly supplied alpha-beta T cells about two months post-transplant.

Germline V gene lookup returns CDR1 SGHDT and CDR2 YYEEEE. V lost 0 bases and J 3 bases, leaving 11 bases between the germline ends. This CDR3 region has 15 residues. This receptor was taken from a girl aged 2 to 10 with congenital amegakaryocytic thrombocytopenia, due to receive a stem cell transplant. The genes are TRBV5-6 and TRBJ2-3; D is ambiguous. The starting material was PBMCs, obtained before TCRalphabeta/CD19-depleted stem cell transplant. CDR3 DNA: TGTGCCAGCAGCTTGGGTCCCCCCCGAACAGATACGCAGTATTTT. It yields the protein CASSLGPPRTDTQYF.